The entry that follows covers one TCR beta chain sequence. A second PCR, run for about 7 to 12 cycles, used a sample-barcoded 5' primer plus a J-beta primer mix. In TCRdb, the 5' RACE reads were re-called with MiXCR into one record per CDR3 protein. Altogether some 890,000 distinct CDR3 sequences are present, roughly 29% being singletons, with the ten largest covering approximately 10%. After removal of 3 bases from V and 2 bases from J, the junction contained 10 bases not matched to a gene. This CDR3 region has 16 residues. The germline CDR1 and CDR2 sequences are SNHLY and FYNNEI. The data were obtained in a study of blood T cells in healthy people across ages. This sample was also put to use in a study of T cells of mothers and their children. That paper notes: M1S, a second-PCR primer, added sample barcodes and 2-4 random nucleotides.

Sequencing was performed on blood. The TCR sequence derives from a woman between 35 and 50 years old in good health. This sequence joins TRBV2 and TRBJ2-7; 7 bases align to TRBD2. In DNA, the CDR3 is TGTGCCAGCAGTGAGAGCCCCGGGAGGCCGCCCTACGAGCAGTACTTC. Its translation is CASSESPGRPPYEQYF.